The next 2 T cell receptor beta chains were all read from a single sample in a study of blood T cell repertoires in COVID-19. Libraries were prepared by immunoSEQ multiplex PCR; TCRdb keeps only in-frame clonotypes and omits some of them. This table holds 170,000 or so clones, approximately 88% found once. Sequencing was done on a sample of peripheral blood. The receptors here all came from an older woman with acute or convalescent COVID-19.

CDR3: CASSPGDATNEQFF. CDR3 bases: TGTGCCAGCTCACCGGGAGACGCCACCAATGAGCAGTTCTTC. V and J are TRBV18 and TRBJ2-1; D may be TRBD2 (5 bases). CDR3 length: 14 amino acids. Germline CDR1 reads KGHSH; CDR2 reads LQKENI. V was clipped by 3 bases and J by 6 bases, with 12 bases between them.

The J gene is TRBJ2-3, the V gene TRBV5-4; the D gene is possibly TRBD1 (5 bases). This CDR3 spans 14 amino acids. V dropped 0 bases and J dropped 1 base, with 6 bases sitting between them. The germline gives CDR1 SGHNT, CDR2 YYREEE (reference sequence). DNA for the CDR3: TGTGCCAGCAGCTTGGGGGGCCGCACAGATACGCAGTATTTT. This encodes CASSLGGRTDTQYF.